A single sample gave rise to the 17 T cell receptor beta chains below, sequenced in a study of OX40 agonist ivuxolimab in advanced cancers. Some clones are missing from TCRdb's copy, which holds only in-frame ones; the method was immunoSEQ multiplex PCR. The table includes about 81,000 clones, around 84% detected once. Material: CD4+ or CD8+ T cells sorted from blood, obtained in a trial of the OX40 agonist ivuxolimab. Source of these receptors: an adult with an advanced solid tumor such as melanoma, head and neck, liver or kidney cancer.

V usage is TRBV6-5 and J usage is TRBJ1-2; 8 bases align to TRBD1. The germline V gene has CDR1 MNHEY and CDR2 SVGAGI. V dropped 0 bases and J dropped 5; count of bases not matched to a gene: 8. The CDR3 covers 16 residues. CDR3 in DNA: TGTGCCAGCAGTTACTCTTGGTCAGGGGGCAATTATGGCTACACCTTC. It encodes CASSYSWSGGNYGYTF.

V gene TRBV27 combines with J gene TRBJ1-5; D gene ambiguous. The length of the CDR3 is 14 residues. CDR1 and CDR2 (germline): MNHEY, SMNVEV (reference sequence). Trimming removed 0 bases from V and 6 bases from J, with 9 bases in between. In DNA, the CDR3 is TGTGCCAGCAGTTTATCATCCCAGGCTCAGCCCCAGCATTTT. It codes for CASSLSSQAQPQHF.

The V and J genes are TRBV9 and TRBJ2-2; TRBD1 matches 10 bases. Trimming at V came to 3 bases and at J to 4 bases, leaving 6 bases not matched to a gene. There are 16 residues in the CDR3. Germline loops: CDR1 SGDLS, CDR2 YYNGEE. CDR3 residues: CASSAGTGATTGELFF. The CDR3 DNA reads as TGTGCCAGCAGCGCTGGGACAGGGGCCACCACCGGGGAGCTGTTTTTT.

The chain has TRBV11-3 and TRBJ2-1, with TRBD2 as a possible D gene (6 bases). Deletions cut 1 base from V and 7 bases from J, with 11 bases between. The CDR3 loop spans 14 amino acids. Germline V gives CDR1 SGHNT, CDR2 YENEEA. For the CDR3, the DNA is TGTGCCAGCAGCTTAGCCGGGAGAGGGAATGAGCAGTTCTTC. Translated, it gives CASSLAGRGNEQFF.

This chain links TRBV18 with TRBJ2-7; no clear D gene. From germline, CDR1 is KGHSH and CDR2 LQKENI. The CDR3 contains 13 residues. With 6 bases removed from V and 7 bases from J, the gap between germline ends came to 16 bases. Here the CDR3 reads CASSPRPALEQYV. For the CDR3, the DNA is TGTGCCAGCTCTCCTCGGCCAGCGCTGGAGCAGTACGTC.

V usage is TRBV7-2 and J usage is TRBJ1-1; D may be TRBD1 (5 bases). Trimming pared 4 bases from V and 1 base from J, leaving 16 bases between. This CDR3 contains 16 residues. In germline, CDR1 is SGHTA, CDR2 FQGNSA. The CDR3 DNA sequence: TGTGCCAGCAGCTCCGATAGAGGCAGGGCGAACACTGAAGCTTTCTTT. Its translation: CASSSDRGRANTEAFF.

This chain connects TRBV14 to TRBJ2-2; D call uncertain. The CDR3 is made up of 17 amino acids. Trimming stripped 0 bases from V and 2 bases from J, with 13 bases between. Germline-derived CDR1 and CDR2 are SGHDN and FVKESK. The CDR3 loop reads CASSQDRLLTNTGELFF. The CDR3 coding sequence is TGTGCCAGCAGCCAAGATCGATTACTCACCAACACCGGGGAGCTGTTTTTT.

This clone was detected once. The rearrangement links TRBV5-1 to TRBJ2-3; D may match TRBD1 or TRBD2 (7 bases each). V was pared by 0 bases and J by 4 bases, with 12 bases between. CDR1 SGHRS and CDR2 YFSETQ come from the germline V gene. The CDR3 runs to 15 residues. The chain's CDR3 is CASSLVTGRADTQYF. The CDR3 bases are TGCGCCAGCAGCTTGGTGACAGGGAGGGCAGATACGCAGTATTTT.

The rearrangement uses TRBV2 and TRBJ2-2, with D possibly being TRBD2 (5 bases). The CDR3 contains 14 residues. Germline V CDR1 and CDR2: SNHLY, FYNNEI. Deletions cut 7 bases from V and 5 bases from J, with 14 bases between. The CDR3 reads CASTHKGATGELFF. DNA for the CDR3: TGTGCCAGCACACACAAGGGAGCAACCGGGGAGCTGTTTTTT.

This sequence joins TRBV18 and TRBJ2-1; D tentatively reads TRBD1 or TRBD2 (6 bases each). The germline gives CDR1 KGHSH, CDR2 LQKENI. Deletions cut 0 bases from V and 7 bases from J, with 13 bases between. CDR3 length equals 15 residues. CDR3 protein: CASSPPRGQWNEQFF. The CDR3 bases are TGTGCCAGCTCACCACCTCGGGGGCAGTGGAATGAGCAGTTCTTC.

Remarks on this clone: Given the absence of the conserved phenylalanine or tryptophan at the CDR3 end, a read error is likely. Because the CDR3's place on the DNA is in doubt, the DNA is left out and the CDR3 is given as listed by TCRdb. The chain has TRBV7-2 and TRBJ2-7; TRBD2 was called by the table and not checked on the DNA. The CDR3 has 12 residues if both end residues are counted. Per the germline V gene, CDR1 is SGHTA and CDR2 is FQGNSA. CDR3 sequence: CASSSGLAGWDL.

V usage is TRBV5-8 and J usage is TRBJ2-1, with TRBD1 matching over 7 bases. This CDR3 region has 12 residues. V dropped 3 bases and J dropped 9; count of bases not matched to a gene: 3. Germline values: CDR1 SGHTS, CDR2 YDEGEE. CDR3: CASSWDSIEQFF. CDR3 coding DNA: TGTGCCAGCAGCTGGGACAGTATTGAGCAGTTCTTC.

The J gene is TRBJ2-7, the V gene TRBV5-1; TRBD1 matches at 10 bases. The junction had 16 bases not matched to a gene; V was cut back by 6 bases and J by 4 bases. The germline V gene has CDR1 SGHRS and CDR2 YFSETQ. This CDR3 has 17 residues. The CDR3 nucleotides are TGCGCCAGCAAGGCGACAGGGGGCCCGGCCGGCTTTTACGAGCAGTACTTC. Protein product: CASKATGGPAGFYEQYF.

The DNA for the CDR3 is TGTGCCAGCAGCGTAGGGACAGATACGCAGTATTTT. It encodes CASSVGTDTQYF. This chain links TRBV9 with TRBJ2-3; no clear D. Deletions cut 0 bases from V and 3 bases from J, with 2 bases between. CDR3 length: 12 residues. Germline CDR1 and CDR2: SGDLS and YYNGEE.

The chain combines TRBV7-3 with TRBJ2-2; D remains unclear. Per the germline V gene, CDR1 is SGHTA and CDR2 is FQGTGA. The V and J ends lost 1 base and 4 bases respectively, with 4 bases between them. The CDR3 consists of 13 residues. CDR3 sequence: CASSLMGTGELFF. CDR3 bases: TGTGCCAGCAGCTTAATGGGCACCGGGGAGCTGTTTTTT. The whole variable domain, filled in from reference TRBV7-3 and TRBJ2-2, reads GAGVSQTPSNKVTEKGKYVELRCDPISGHTALYWYRQSLGQGPEFLIYFQGTGAADDSGLPNDRFFAVRPEGSVSTLKIQRTERGDSAVYLCASSLMGTGELFFGEGSRLTVL.

The chain joins TRBV4-2 to TRBJ2-5; unclear D gene. Germline V gene sequence: CDR1 LGHNA, CDR2 YNFKEQ. There are 16 residues in the CDR3. Trimming stripped 1 base from V and 2 bases from J, with 14 bases between. The CDR3 DNA reads as TGTGCCAGCAGCCAAGTCGGACCAATTTCTCAAGAGACCCAGTACTTC. It encodes CASSQVGPISQETQYF.

V usage is TRBV19 and J usage is TRBJ2-2, with D perhaps assigned TRBD1 or TRBD2 (5 bases each). The CDR3 is 14 amino acids. Germline CDR1 LNHDA, CDR2 SQIVND (reference sequence). The V gene lost 6 bases and the J gene lost 6 bases, with 14 bases spanning the gap. CDR3 DNA sequence: TGTGCCAGTAGGGGGCAGGGAGCTCCCGGGGAGCTGTTTTTT. Its translation: CASRGQGAPGELFF.